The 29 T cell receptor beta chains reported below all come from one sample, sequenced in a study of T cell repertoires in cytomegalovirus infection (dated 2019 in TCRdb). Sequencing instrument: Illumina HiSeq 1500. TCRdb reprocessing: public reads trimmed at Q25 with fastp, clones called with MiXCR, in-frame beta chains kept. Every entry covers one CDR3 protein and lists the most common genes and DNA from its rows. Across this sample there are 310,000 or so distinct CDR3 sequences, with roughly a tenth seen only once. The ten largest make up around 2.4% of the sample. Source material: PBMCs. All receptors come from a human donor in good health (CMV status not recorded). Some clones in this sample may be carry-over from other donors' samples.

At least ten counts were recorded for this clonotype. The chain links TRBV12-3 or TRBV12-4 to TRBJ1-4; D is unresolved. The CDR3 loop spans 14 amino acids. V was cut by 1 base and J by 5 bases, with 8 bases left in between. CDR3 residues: CASSLVPSNEKLFF. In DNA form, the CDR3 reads TGTGCCAGCAGTTTAGTGCCTTCCAATGAAAAACTGTTTTTT.

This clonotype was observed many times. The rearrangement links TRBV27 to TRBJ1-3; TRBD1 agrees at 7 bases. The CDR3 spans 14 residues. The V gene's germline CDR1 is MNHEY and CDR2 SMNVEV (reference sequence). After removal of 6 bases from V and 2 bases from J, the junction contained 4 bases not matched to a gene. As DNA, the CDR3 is TGTGCCAGCAGGAACAGGGGAACTGGAAACACCATATATTTT. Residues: CASRNRGTGNTIYF.

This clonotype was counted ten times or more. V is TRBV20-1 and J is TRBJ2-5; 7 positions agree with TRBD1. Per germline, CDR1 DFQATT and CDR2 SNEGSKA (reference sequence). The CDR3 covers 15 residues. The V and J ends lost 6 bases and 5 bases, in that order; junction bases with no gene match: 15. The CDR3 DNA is TGCAGTGCCTGTACGATGACAGGGTTGTGGGAGACCCAGTACTTC. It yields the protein CSACTMTGLWETQYF.

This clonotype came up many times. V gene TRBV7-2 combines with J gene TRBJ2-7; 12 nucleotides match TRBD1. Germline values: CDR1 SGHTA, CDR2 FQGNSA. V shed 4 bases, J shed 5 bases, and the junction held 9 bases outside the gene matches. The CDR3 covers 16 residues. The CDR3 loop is CASSSLGTGGKHEQYF. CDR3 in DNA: TGTGCCAGCAGCTCGCTAGGGACAGGGGGCAAGCACGAGCAGTACTTC.

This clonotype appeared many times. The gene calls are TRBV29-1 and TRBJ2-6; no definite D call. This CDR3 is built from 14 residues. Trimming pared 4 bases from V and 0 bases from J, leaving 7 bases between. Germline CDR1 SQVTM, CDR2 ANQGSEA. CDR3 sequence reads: CSVAANSGANVLTF. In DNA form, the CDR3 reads TGCAGCGTTGCGGCCAACTCTGGGGCCAACGTCCTGACTTTC.

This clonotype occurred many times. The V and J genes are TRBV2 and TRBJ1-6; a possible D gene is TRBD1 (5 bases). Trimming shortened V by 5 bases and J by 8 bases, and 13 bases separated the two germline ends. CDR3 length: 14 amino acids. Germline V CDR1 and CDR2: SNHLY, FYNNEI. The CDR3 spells CASSSYRSDSPLHF. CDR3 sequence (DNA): TGTGCCAGCAGTTCCTACAGGTCCGATTCACCCCTCCACTTT.

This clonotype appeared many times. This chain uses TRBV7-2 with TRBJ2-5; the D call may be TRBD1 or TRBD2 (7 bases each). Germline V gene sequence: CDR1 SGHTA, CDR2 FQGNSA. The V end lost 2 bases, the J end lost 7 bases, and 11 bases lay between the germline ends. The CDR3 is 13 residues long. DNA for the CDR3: TGTGCCAGCAGCTTATCAGGGGGGGTGACCCAGTACTTC. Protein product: CASSLSGGVTQYF.

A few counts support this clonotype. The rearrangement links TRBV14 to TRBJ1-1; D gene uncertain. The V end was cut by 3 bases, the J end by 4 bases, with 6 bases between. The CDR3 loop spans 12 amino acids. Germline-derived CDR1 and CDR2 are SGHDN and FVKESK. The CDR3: CASSHSATEAFF. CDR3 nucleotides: TGTGCCAGCAGCCACTCGGCCACTGAAGCTTTCTTT.

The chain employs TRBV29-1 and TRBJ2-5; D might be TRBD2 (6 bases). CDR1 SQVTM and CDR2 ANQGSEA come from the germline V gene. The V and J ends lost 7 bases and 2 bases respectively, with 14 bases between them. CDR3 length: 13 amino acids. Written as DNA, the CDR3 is TGCAGCGGCCCGCGGGGTTTACAAGAGACCCAGTACTTC. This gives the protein CSGPRGLQETQYF.

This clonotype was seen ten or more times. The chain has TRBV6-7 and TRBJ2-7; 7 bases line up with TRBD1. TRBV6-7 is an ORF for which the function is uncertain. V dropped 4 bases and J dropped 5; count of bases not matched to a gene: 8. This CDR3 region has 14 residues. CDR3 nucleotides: TGTGCCAGCAGTTTCCCGAGGGGGCCCAACGAGCAGTACGTC. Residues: CASSFPRGPNEQYV.

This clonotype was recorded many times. CDR3 loop: CASSYSLEYSPLHF. The CDR3 DNA sequence: TGTGCCAGCAGTTACTCCTTGGAGTATTCACCCCTCCACTTT. The chain has TRBV6-2 or TRBV6-3 and TRBJ1-6; no clear D. Trimming cost V 0 bases and J 8 bases, with 8 bases left between them. The CDR3 covers 14 residues. CDR1 and CDR2 (germline): MNHEY, SVGEGT.

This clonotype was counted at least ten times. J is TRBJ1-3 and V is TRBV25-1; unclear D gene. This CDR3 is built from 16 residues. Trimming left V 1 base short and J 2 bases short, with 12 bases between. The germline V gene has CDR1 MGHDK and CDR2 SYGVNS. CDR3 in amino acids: CASSESHRTPGNTIYF. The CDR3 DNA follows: TGTGCCAGCAGTGAATCCCACAGAACCCCTGGAAACACCATATATTTT. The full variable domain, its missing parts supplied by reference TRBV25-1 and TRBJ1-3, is EADIYQTPRYLVIGTGKKITLECSQTMGHDKMYWYQQDPGMELHLIHYSYGVNSTEKGDLSSESTVSRIRTEHFPLTLESARPSHTSQYLCASSESHRTPGNTIYFGEGSWLTVV.

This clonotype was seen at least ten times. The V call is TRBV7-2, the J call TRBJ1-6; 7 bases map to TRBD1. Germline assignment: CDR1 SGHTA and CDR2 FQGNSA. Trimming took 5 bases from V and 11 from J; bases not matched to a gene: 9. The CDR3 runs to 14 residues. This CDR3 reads CASSRLVTGAPLHF. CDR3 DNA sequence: TGTGCCAGCAGCCGCCTGGTTACAGGGGCACCCCTCCACTTT.

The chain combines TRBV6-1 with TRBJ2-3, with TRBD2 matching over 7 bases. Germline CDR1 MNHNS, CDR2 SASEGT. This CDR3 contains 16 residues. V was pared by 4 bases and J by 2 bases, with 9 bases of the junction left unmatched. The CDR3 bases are TGTGCCAGCAGTGGCCTGGGGGGGAGGTACACAGATACGCAGTATTTT. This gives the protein CASSGLGGRYTDTQYF.

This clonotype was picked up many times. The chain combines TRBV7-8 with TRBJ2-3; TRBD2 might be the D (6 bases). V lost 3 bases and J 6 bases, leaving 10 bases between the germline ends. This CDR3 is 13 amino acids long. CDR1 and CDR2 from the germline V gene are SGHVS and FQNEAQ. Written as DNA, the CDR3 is TGTGCCAGCAGCTTTAAGGGGAGGGATACGCAGTATTTT. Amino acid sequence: CASSFKGRDTQYF. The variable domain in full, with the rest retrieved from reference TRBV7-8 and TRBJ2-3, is GAGVSQSPRYKVAKRGQDVALRCDPISGHVSLFWYQQALGQGPEFLTYFQNEAQLDKSGLPSDRFFAERPEGSVSTLKIQRTQQEDSAVYLCASSFKGRDTQYFGPGTRLTVL.

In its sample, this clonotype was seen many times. CDR3 sequence reads: CASSLVGRLGNTEAFF. The CDR3 coding sequence is TGTGCCAGCAGCTTAGTAGGACGTTTAGGGAACACTGAAGCTTTCTTT. The V gene is TRBV7-2, the J gene TRBJ1-1; no clear D gene. Germline V gives CDR1 SGHTA, CDR2 FQGNSA. Trimming stripped 1 base from V and 1 base from J, with 13 bases between. CDR3 size: 16 residues.

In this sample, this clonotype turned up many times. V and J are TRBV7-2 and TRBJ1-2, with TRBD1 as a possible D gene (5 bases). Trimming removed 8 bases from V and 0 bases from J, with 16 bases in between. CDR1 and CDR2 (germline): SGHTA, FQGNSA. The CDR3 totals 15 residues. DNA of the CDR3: TGTGCCAGCGAATTGTGGGGGGGAGCTAACTATGGCTACACCTTC. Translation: CASELWGGANYGYTF.

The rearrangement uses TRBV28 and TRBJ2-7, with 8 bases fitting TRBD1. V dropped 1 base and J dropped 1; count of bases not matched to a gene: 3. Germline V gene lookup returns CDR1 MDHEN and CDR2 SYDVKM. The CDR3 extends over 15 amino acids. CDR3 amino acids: CASSLFRQGSYEQYF. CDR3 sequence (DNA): TGTGCCAGCAGTTTATTTCGACAGGGGTCCTACGAGCAGTACTTC.

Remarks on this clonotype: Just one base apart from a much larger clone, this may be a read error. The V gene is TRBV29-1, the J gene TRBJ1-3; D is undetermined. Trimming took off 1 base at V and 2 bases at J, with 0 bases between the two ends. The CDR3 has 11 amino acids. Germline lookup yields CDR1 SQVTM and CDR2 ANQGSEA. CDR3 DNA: TGCAGCGTTGAAGCTGGAAACACCATATATTTT. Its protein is CSVEAGNTIYF.

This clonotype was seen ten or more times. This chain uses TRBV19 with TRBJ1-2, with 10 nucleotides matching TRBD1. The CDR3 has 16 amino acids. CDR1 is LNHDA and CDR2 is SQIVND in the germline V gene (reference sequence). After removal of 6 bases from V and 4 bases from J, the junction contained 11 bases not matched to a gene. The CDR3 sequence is CASSVPGQGSFYGYTF. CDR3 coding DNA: TGTGCCAGTAGCGTACCGGGACAGGGGTCTTTCTATGGCTACACCTTC.

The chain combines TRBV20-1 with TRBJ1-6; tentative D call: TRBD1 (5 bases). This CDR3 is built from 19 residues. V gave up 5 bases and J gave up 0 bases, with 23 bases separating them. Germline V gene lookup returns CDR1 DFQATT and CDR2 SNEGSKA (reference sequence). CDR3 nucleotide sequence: TGCAGTGCTCCCCCCACGTGGGGCGGGACGAGCTCCTATAATTCACCCCTCCACTTT. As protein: CSAPPTWGGTSSYNSPLHF.

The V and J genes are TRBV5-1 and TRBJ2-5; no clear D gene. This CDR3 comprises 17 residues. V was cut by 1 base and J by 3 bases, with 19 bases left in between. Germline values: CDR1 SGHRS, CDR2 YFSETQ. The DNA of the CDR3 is TGCGCCAGCAGCTTGTCATCAACATCCCGAACAGAAGAGACCCAGTACTTC. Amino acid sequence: CASSLSSTSRTEETQYF.

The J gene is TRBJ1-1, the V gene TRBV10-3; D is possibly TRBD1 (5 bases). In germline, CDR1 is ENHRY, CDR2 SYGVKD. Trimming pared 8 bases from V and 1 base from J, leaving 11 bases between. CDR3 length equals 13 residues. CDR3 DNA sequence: TGTGCCATCGTGGGCCAGGGGAACACTGAAGCTTTCTTT. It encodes CAIVGQGNTEAFF.

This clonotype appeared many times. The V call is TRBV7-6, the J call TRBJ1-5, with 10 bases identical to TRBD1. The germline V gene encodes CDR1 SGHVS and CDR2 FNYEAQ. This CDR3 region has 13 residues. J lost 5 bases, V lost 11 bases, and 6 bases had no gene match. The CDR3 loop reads CAVRDRGDQPQHF. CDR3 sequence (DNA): TGTGCCGTCCGGGACAGGGGAGATCAGCCCCAGCATTTT.

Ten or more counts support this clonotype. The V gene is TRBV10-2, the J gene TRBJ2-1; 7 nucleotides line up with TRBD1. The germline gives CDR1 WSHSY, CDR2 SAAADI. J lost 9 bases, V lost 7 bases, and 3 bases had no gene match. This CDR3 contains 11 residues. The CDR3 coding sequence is TGCGCCAGCAAGGGGGCTGTTGAGCAGTTCTTC. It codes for CASKGAVEQFF.

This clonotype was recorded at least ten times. CDR3 loop: CASSRSGFYEQYV. The CDR3, as DNA: TGTGCCAGCAGTCGGTCGGGTTTTTACGAGCAGTACGTC. The rearrangement links TRBV6-2 or TRBV6-3 to TRBJ2-7; no definite D call. Germline CDR1 is MNHEY and CDR2 is SVGEGT. The CDR3 is 13 amino acids. V was clipped by 5 bases and J by 4 bases, with 12 bases between them.

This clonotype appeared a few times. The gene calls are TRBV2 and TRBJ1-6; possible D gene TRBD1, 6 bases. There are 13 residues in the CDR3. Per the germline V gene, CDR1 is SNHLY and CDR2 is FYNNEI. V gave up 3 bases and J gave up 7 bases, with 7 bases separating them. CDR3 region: CASSDRGNSPLHF. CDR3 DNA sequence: TGTGCCAGCAGTGACAGGGGCAATTCACCCCTCCACTTT.

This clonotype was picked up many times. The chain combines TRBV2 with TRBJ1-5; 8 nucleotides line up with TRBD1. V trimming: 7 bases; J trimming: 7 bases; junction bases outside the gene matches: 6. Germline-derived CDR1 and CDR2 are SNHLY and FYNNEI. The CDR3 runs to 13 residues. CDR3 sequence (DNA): TGTGCCAGCATGAAACAGGGGGGCCAGCCCCAGCATTTT. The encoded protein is CASMKQGGQPQHF.

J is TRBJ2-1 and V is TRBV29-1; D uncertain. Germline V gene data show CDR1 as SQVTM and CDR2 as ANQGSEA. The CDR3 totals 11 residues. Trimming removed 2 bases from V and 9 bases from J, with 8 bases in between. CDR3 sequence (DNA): TGCAGCGTTGAAAGGGCGGTTGAGCAGTTCTTC. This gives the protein CSVERAVEQFF.